A selection of T cell receptor beta chains follows, all from one sample in a study of CD8+ T cells in alopecia areata. Method: immunoSEQ multiplex PCR; TCRdb's copy keeps in-frame clones and lacks some. The sample has about 200,000 clones, about 53% seen once. The material was CD4+ T cells sorted from blood, obtained at week 0. These receptors all come from a human donor with alopecia areata. CDR3s include the opening cysteine and the closing phenylalanine or tryptophan. The order of the fields is clone size, V gene, D gene, J gene, CDR3 length, CDR3 DNA, CDR3 protein. The D gene is left open where the match is weak. Clone size appears in some rows only: once, few, many, or a class for an expanded clone.

clone size: NA
V gene: TRBV4-1
D gene: TRBD1
J gene: TRBJ2-7
CDR3 length: 14
CDR3 DNA: TGCGCCAGCAGCCTCCGGGACAGGGACTACGAGCAGTACTTC
CDR3 protein: CASSLRDRDYEQYF

clone size: NA
V gene: TRBV19
D gene: TRBD1
J gene: TRBJ2-2
CDR3 length: 15
CDR3 DNA: TGTGCCAGTAGTGCCGGACAGGCTGACACCGGGGAGCTGTTTTTT
CDR3 protein: CASSAGQADTGELFF

clone size: NA
V gene: TRBV4-1
D gene: NA
J gene: TRBJ1-1
CDR3 length: 19
CDR3 DNA: TGCGCCAGCAGCCAAGAATATAGGCGCCCGGCCGGCAGGGAGACCGAAGCTTTCTTT
CDR3 protein: CASSQEYRRPAGRETEAFF

clone size: NA
V gene: TRBV27
D gene: TRBD1
J gene: TRBJ1-1
CDR3 length: 14
CDR3 DNA: TGTGCCAGCAGTCTGATACAGGGGAGAACTGAAGCTTTCTTT
CDR3 protein: CASSLIQGRTEAFF

clone size: NA
V gene: TRBV9
D gene: NA
J gene: TRBJ2-1
CDR3 length: 19
CDR3 DNA: TGTGCCAGCAGCGTAGAAGGGTCCTCTTGGGGCCGCTCCTACAATGAGCAGTTCTTC
CDR3 protein: CASSVEGSSWGRSYNEQFF

clone size: few
V gene: TRBV7-8
D gene: NA
J gene: TRBJ2-7
CDR3 length: 15
CDR3 DNA: TGTGCCAGCAGCTTAATAGACAGGATAAACTACGAGCAGTACTTC
CDR3 protein: CASSLIDRINYEQYF

clone size: few
V gene: TRBV10-2
D gene: NA
J gene: TRBJ2-5
CDR3 length: 13
CDR3 DNA: TGCGCCAGCAGCGACACGCCTCAAGAGACCCAGTACTTC
CDR3 protein: CASSDTPQETQYF

clone size: NA
V gene: TRBV30
D gene: NA
J gene: TRBJ2-1
CDR3 length: 19
CDR3 DNA: TGTGCCTGGACAGCGGGTCGGACACTTGGGGGGGCATCCTACAATGAGCAGTTCTTC
CDR3 protein: CAWTAGRTLGGASYNEQFF

clone size: NA
V gene: TRBV30
D gene: TRBD1
J gene: TRBJ1-2
CDR3 length: 16
CDR3 DNA: TGTGCCTGGAGGGCCAATCCGGGACAGGGGGGCTATGGCTACACCTTC
CDR3 protein: CAWRANPGQGGYGYTF

clone size: NA
V gene: TRBV18
D gene: TRBD1
J gene: TRBJ1-5
CDR3 length: 14
CDR3 DNA: TGTGCCAGCTCGACAGGGGGCAGGGGGCAGCCCCAGCATTTT
CDR3 protein: CASSTGGRGQPQHF

clone size: NA
V gene: TRBV6-5
D gene: NA
J gene: TRBJ2-1
CDR3 length: 12
CDR3 DNA: TGTGCCAGCGCCCCAGGACAAGGCGAGGAGTTCTTC
CDR3 protein: CASAPGQGEEFF

clone size: NA
V gene: TRBV7-9
D gene: NA
J gene: TRBJ2-4
CDR3 length: 15
CDR3 DNA: TGTGCCAGCAGGGATACAGGGTTCGGCAAAAACATTCAGTACTTC
CDR3 protein: CASRDTGFGKNIQYF

clone size: NA
V gene: TRBV11-2
D gene: NA
J gene: TRBJ1-2
CDR3 length: 14
CDR3 DNA: TGTGCCAGCAGCCCTACACAGGGAAACTATGGCTACACCTTC
CDR3 protein: CASSPTQGNYGYTF

clone size: NA
V gene: TRBV4-1
D gene: NA
J gene: TRBJ1-1
CDR3 length: 14
CDR3 DNA: TGCGCCAGCAGCCACCTATCCCCGAACACTGAAGCTTTCTTT
CDR3 protein: CASSHLSPNTEAFF

clone size: NA
V gene: TRBV19
D gene: TRBD2
J gene: TRBJ2-5
CDR3 length: 19
CDR3 DNA: TGTGCCAGTAGTATGGGGCGGGAGGGCCGAGGCGGAGGACAAGAGACCCAGTACTTC
CDR3 protein: CASSMGREGRGGGQETQYF

clone size: many
V gene: TRBV7-2
D gene: NA
J gene: TRBJ1-3
CDR3 length: 13
CDR3 DNA: TGTGCCAGCAGCTCCGACAGGGGAAACACCATATATTTT
CDR3 protein: CASSSDRGNTIYF

clone size: NA
V gene: TRBV2
D gene: NA
J gene: TRBJ2-2
CDR3 length: 16
CDR3 DNA: TGTGCCAGCAGTGAAGCGCCTCCAAAGAGAACCGGGGAGCTGTTTTTT
CDR3 protein: CASSEAPPKRTGELFF

clone size: NA
V gene: TRBV7-2
D gene: NA
J gene: TRBJ1-2
CDR3 length: 13
CDR3 DNA: TGTGCCAGCAGCTTTGGGACCTACTATGGCTACACCTTC
CDR3 protein: CASSFGTYYGYTF

clone size: many
V gene: TRBV7-3
D gene: NA
J gene: TRBJ2-7
CDR3 length: 13
CDR3 DNA: TGTGCCAGCAGCCTCCAGGCGGACTACGAGCAGTACTTC
CDR3 protein: CASSLQADYEQYF

clone size: NA
V gene: TRBV5-1
D gene: NA
J gene: TRBJ1-1
CDR3 length: 14
CDR3 DNA: TGCGCCAGCAGCTTTGAGTCCATGAACACTGAAGCTTTCTTT
CDR3 protein: CASSFESMNTEAFF

clone size: NA
V gene: TRBV5-1
D gene: NA
J gene: TRBJ1-2
CDR3 length: 13
CDR3 DNA: TGCGCCAGCAGCTTGGGGGAGAACTATGGCTACACCTTC
CDR3 protein: CASSLGENYGYTF

clone size: NA
V gene: TRBV7-2
D gene: NA
J gene: TRBJ1-2
CDR3 length: 14
CDR3 DNA: TGTGCCAGCAGCTTATGGGGTGGAGGGAGCGGCTACACCTTC
CDR3 protein: CASSLWGGGSGYTF

clone size: NA
V gene: TRBV18
D gene: TRBD1
J gene: TRBJ2-2
CDR3 length: 14
CDR3 DNA: TGTGCCAGCTCACAGCGGACAGGGGCCGGGGAGCTGTTTTTT
CDR3 protein: CASSQRTGAGELFF

clone size: once
V gene: TRBV5-1
D gene: NA
J gene: TRBJ2-6
CDR3 length: 15
CDR3 DNA: TGCGCCAGCAGCCAGACGAGCTCTGGGGCCAACGTCCTGACTTTC
CDR3 protein: CASSQTSSGANVLTF

clone size: NA
V gene: TRBV6-6
D gene: NA
J gene: TRBJ1-5
CDR3 length: 13
CDR3 DNA: TGTGCCAGCAGTTATGGGGGTAACCAGCCCCAGCATTTT
CDR3 protein: CASSYGGNQPQHF

clone size: once
V gene: TRBV25-1
D gene: NA
J gene: TRBJ1-1
CDR3 length: 15
CDR3 DNA: TGTGCCACCAGTGAATTCGGGACGAAGAACACTGAAGCTTTCTTT
CDR3 protein: CATSEFGTKNTEAFF

clone size: NA
V gene: TRBV5-5
D gene: NA
J gene: TRBJ1-5
CDR3 length: 12
CDR3 DNA: TGTGCCAGCAGCTTGGTGGGCCAGCCCCAGCATTTT
CDR3 protein: CASSLVGQPQHF

clone size: NA
V gene: TRBV4-1
D gene: TRBD2
J gene: TRBJ2-3
CDR3 length: 16
CDR3 DNA: TGCGCCAGCAGCCTAGGAGGGACTAGCGGGAGGAGTACGCAGTATTTT
CDR3 protein: CASSLGGTSGRSTQYF

clone size: once
V gene: TRBV11-2
D gene: TRBD2
J gene: TRBJ2-1
CDR3 length: 14
CDR3 DNA: TGTGCCAGCAGCTTAGAGGCGGGAGGCAATGAGCAGTTCTTC
CDR3 protein: CASSLEAGGNEQFF

clone size: few
V gene: TRBV7-2
D gene: NA
J gene: TRBJ1-5
CDR3 length: 12
CDR3 DNA: TGTGCCAGCAGCTCTATCTCCCAGCCCCAGCATTTT
CDR3 protein: CASSSISQPQHF

clone size: NA
V gene: TRBV7-7
D gene: TRBD1
J gene: TRBJ1-5
CDR3 length: 14
CDR3 DNA: TGTGCCAGCAGCTGCGACAGGGCAGGGCAGCCCCAGCATTTT
CDR3 protein: CASSCDRAGQPQHF

clone size: once
V gene: TRBV6-5
D gene: NA
J gene: TRBJ2-7
CDR3 length: 12
CDR3 DNA: TGTGCCAGCCGGACAGTTGGCTACGAGCAGTACTTC
CDR3 protein: CASRTVGYEQYF

clone size: NA
V gene: TRBV30
D gene: NA
J gene: TRBJ1-2
CDR3 length: 12
CDR3 DNA: TGTGCCGGACTCCCAGGGGTAGGCGGCTACACCTTC
CDR3 protein: CAGLPGVGGYTF

clone size: NA
V gene: TRBV5-4
D gene: NA
J gene: TRBJ1-1
CDR3 length: 13
CDR3 DNA: TGTGCCAGCAGCTTGGACTACAGGATTGAAGCTTTCTTT
CDR3 protein: CASSLDYRIEAFF

clone size: NA
V gene: TRBV6-5
D gene: NA
J gene: TRBJ1-5
CDR3 length: 14
CDR3 DNA: TGTGCCAGCAGTTACTCGTGGGGTAATCAGCCCCAGCATTTT
CDR3 protein: CASSYSWGNQPQHF

clone size: few
V gene: TRBV9
D gene: NA
J gene: TRBJ2-3
CDR3 length: 14
CDR3 DNA: TGTGCCAGCAGCGTAGCGCTTTCCACAGATACGCAGTATTTT
CDR3 protein: CASSVALSTDTQYF

clone size: NA
V gene: TRBV5-1
D gene: TRBD1
J gene: TRBJ2-7
CDR3 length: 12
CDR3 DNA: TGCGCCAGCAGCGCTACAGGGGACGAGCAGTACTTC
CDR3 protein: CASSATGDEQYF

clone size: NA
V gene: TRBV5-1
D gene: NA
J gene: TRBJ2-2
CDR3 length: 15
CDR3 DNA: TGCGCCAGCAGCTTGAATAGCGCGCCCACCGGGGAGCTGTTTTTT
CDR3 protein: CASSLNSAPTGELFF

clone size: NA
V gene: TRBV4-1
D gene: NA
J gene: TRBJ1-5
CDR3 length: 15
CDR3 DNA: TGCGCCAGCAGCCAAGAAGGAGGAGGCAATCAGCCCCAGCATTTT
CDR3 protein: CASSQEGGGNQPQHF

clone size: NA
V gene: TRBV30
D gene: TRBD1
J gene: TRBJ1-1
CDR3 length: 14
CDR3 DNA: TGTGCCTGGAGTGGACAGGGAGTTTCCACTGAAGCTTTCTTT
CDR3 protein: CAWSGQGVSTEAFF

clone size: NA
V gene: TRBV5-6
D gene: NA
J gene: TRBJ2-2
CDR3 length: 14
CDR3 DNA: TGTGCCAGCAGCGAGAGACAGCCATTTGGGGAGCTGTTTTTT
CDR3 protein: CASSERQPFGELFF

clone size: NA
V gene: TRBV4-2
D gene: TRBD1
J gene: TRBJ1-5
CDR3 length: 15
CDR3 DNA: TGTGCCAGCAGCCAAGGAGACAGGGGCAATCAGCCCCAGCATTTT
CDR3 protein: CASSQGDRGNQPQHF

clone size: NA
V gene: TRBV4-2
D gene: TRBD1
J gene: TRBJ1-6
CDR3 length: 15
CDR3 DNA: TGTGCCAGCAGCTATGACAGGGGTGGCAATTCACCCCTCCACTTT
CDR3 protein: CASSYDRGGNSPLHF

clone size: once
V gene: TRBV10-3
D gene: TRBD1
J gene: TRBJ1-2
CDR3 length: 14
CDR3 DNA: TGTGCCATCAGCTCAGCGACAGGGAACTATGGCTACACCTTC
CDR3 protein: CAISSATGNYGYTF

clone size: NA
V gene: TRBV14
D gene: TRBD2
J gene: TRBJ2-7
CDR3 length: 14
CDR3 DNA: TGTGCCAGCAACCCAGGGACTAGCGGGAGGGAGCAGTACTTC
CDR3 protein: CASNPGTSGREQYF

clone size: NA
V gene: TRBV5-1
D gene: NA
J gene: TRBJ2-5
CDR3 length: 13
CDR3 DNA: TGCGCCAGCAGCCTAGGACCCGGGGAGACCCAGTACTTC
CDR3 protein: CASSLGPGETQYF

clone size: NA
V gene: TRBV29-1
D gene: TRBD1
J gene: TRBJ1-5
CDR3 length: 17
CDR3 DNA: TGCAGCGTTGTTTACGGGACAGGGGGCGTCAGCAATCAGCCCCAGCATTTT
CDR3 protein: CSVVYGTGGVSNQPQHF

clone size: few
V gene: TRBV19
D gene: NA
J gene: TRBJ1-1
CDR3 length: 11
CDR3 DNA: TGTGCCAGTACCCCCGGGACTGAAGCTTTCTTT
CDR3 protein: CASTPGTEAFF

clone size: few
V gene: TRBV6-1
D gene: NA
J gene: TRBJ1-5
CDR3 length: 14
CDR3 DNA: TGTGCCAGCACCACAGGGAGCCACAATCAGCCCCAGCATTTT
CDR3 protein: CASTTGSHNQPQHF

clone size: NA
V gene: TRBV27
D gene: TRBD1
J gene: TRBJ1-1
CDR3 length: 15
CDR3 DNA: TGTGCCAGCAGCCCACGAGGGACAGTCATCACTGAAGCTTTCTTT
CDR3 protein: CASSPRGTVITEAFF

clone size: once
V gene: TRBV5-1
D gene: TRBD1
J gene: TRBJ2-4
CDR3 length: 16
CDR3 DNA: TGCGCCAGCAGCCCTATCGTACAGGGGCGAAGAAACATTCAGTACTTC
CDR3 protein: CASSPIVQGRRNIQYF

clone size: few
V gene: TRBV9
D gene: TRBD1
J gene: TRBJ2-1
CDR3 length: 14
CDR3 DNA: TGTGCCAGCAGCGTAGGACCGGGACAGGGTTTTACGTTCTTC
CDR3 protein: CASSVGPGQGFTFF

clone size: NA
V gene: TRBV19
D gene: NA
J gene: TRBJ1-2
CDR3 length: 14
CDR3 DNA: TGTGCCAGTAGTATGGAGTGGGAGGCGGCTGGCTACACCTTC
CDR3 protein: CASSMEWEAAGYTF